Here is one T cell receptor beta chain with its context. The antigen is undetermined. This sample was included in a study of T cell responses to AZD1222 COVID-19 vaccine. Study at large: Pooled together were second doses at about 4 or about 12 weeks.

Only in-frame clones appear in the TCRdb table, and some are missing; sequencing was by immunoSEQ multiplex PCR. The sample carries about 44,000 clones, roughly 80% recorded once. Whole-study results and caveats: Spike-wide vaccine-associated CD4 TCRs dominated at 160-218 and 743-854. Unmutated variant regions are reportedly the target of nearly half of TCRs that are spike-specific. Donor demographics were predominantly white British with a female majority; clonal diversity may be underestimated.

The CDR3 spans 13 residues. The germline V gene has CDR1 MNHEY and CDR2 SVGEGT. Trimming pared 2 bases from V and 1 base from J, leaving 5 bases between. Sequencing was performed on peripheral blood, taken on day 0 of AZD1222 vaccination. This TCR came from an adult in good health. The chain combines TRBV6-2 or TRBV6-3 with TRBJ1-1; D is uncertain. DNA for the CDR3: TGTGCCAGCAGTTACAGGCAGAACACTGAAGCTTTCTTT. Translated: CASSYRQNTEAFF.